One sample yielded the 10 T cell receptor beta chains listed below, sequenced in a study of T cell responses to AZD1222 COVID-19 vaccine. Sequencing used immunoSEQ multiplex PCR; TCRdb keeps in-frame clones, though not all of them. Counted here are some 110,000 clones, roughly 90% occurring once; the ten biggest clones make up about 2.3%. The sample was peripheral blood, taken on day 0 of AZD1222 vaccination. These TCRs come from an adult in good health.

The chain couples TRBV7-3 to TRBJ2-7; 10 nucleotides line up with TRBD2. Germline assignment: CDR1 SGHTA and CDR2 FQGTGA. The length of the CDR3 is 14 residues. V trimming: 3 bases; J trimming: 2 bases; junction bases outside the gene matches: 1. CDR3 DNA: TGTGCCAGCAGCTTGGGACTAGCGCCCTACGAGCAGTACTTC. It is translated as CASSLGLAPYEQYF.

The rearrangement joins TRBV24-1 to TRBJ1-2; a weak D match, TRBD1 (5 bases). Trimming took off 2 bases at V and 4 bases at J, with 10 bases between the two ends. The CDR3 is made up of 14 amino acids. From germline, CDR1 is KGHDR and CDR2 SFDVKD. CDR3 coding DNA: TGTGCCACCAGTGATTCAGGGCGCGGCTATGGCTACACCTTC. It specifies CATSDSGRGYGYTF.

V is TRBV7-2 and J is TRBJ2-5; TRBD2 matches 7 bases. Germline assignment: CDR1 SGHTA and CDR2 FQGNSA. This CDR3 comprises 16 residues. V shed 5 bases, J shed 4 bases, and the junction held 13 bases outside the gene matches. The CDR3 reads CASSRSTSSGRETQYF. The CDR3, as DNA: TGTGCCAGCAGCCGGTCCACGAGTAGCGGGCGAGAGACCCAGTACTTC.

V is TRBV3-1 (or the pseudogene TRBV3-2) and J is TRBJ2-2; 7 bases fit TRBD2. The CDR3 contains 18 residues. With V trimmed by 2 bases and J by 5 bases, 14 bases remained unmatched. Germline loops: CDR1 LGHDT, CDR2 YNNKEL (reference sequence). The CDR3 bases are TGTGCCAGCAGCCAATTCCTCTCCGGGGGAGGGTCGACCGGGGAGCTGTTTTTT. This encodes CASSQFLSGGGSTGELFF.

The chain joins TRBV4-1 to TRBJ2-3; TRBD1 matches 8 bases. The CDR3 totals 16 residues. V shed 0 bases, J shed 6 bases, and the junction held 8 bases outside the gene matches. CDR1 and CDR2 from the germline V gene are MGHRA and YSYEKL. In DNA form, the CDR3 reads TGCGCCAGCAGCCAAGAGACAGGGGTTGGGTTGGATACGCAGTATTTT. Amino acid sequence: CASSQETGVGLDTQYF.

This chain links TRBV19 with TRBJ2-3, with 11 nucleotides matching TRBD2. V trimming: 3 bases; J trimming: 3 bases; junction bases outside the gene matches: 5. Germline-derived CDR1 and CDR2 are LNHDA and SQIVND (reference sequence). The CDR3 consists of 16 residues. The CDR3 spells CASSILAGGVTDTQYF. The DNA for the CDR3 is TGTGCCAGTAGTATTCTAGCGGGAGGTGTGACAGATACGCAGTATTTT.

The chain employs TRBV28 and TRBJ2-1; D is ambiguous. Germline V gene lookup returns CDR1 MDHEN and CDR2 SYDVKM. Deletions cut 1 base from V and 9 bases from J, with 7 bases between. The CDR3 is made up of 12 amino acids. CDR3 region: CASSLSQSEQFF. The CDR3, as DNA: TGTGCCAGCAGTTTATCACAGAGTGAGCAGTTCTTC.

V is TRBV27 and J is TRBJ2-7; D is undetermined. V was clipped by 4 bases and J by 4 bases, with 17 bases between them. CDR1 is MNHEY, CDR2 SMNVEV, per germline (reference sequence). The CDR3 contains 15 residues. CDR3 sequence reads: CASSSPTTPGYEQYF. The DNA for the CDR3 is TGTGCCAGCAGTTCACCCACCACCCCAGGATACGAGCAGTACTTC.

This clone was detected only once. The chain joins TRBV18 to TRBJ2-3; no reliable D call. The CDR3 is made up of 14 amino acids. V was cut by 3 bases and J by 2 bases, with 9 bases left in between. Germline CDR1 KGHSH, CDR2 LQKENI. The CDR3 sequence: CASSPFDPTDTQYF. The CDR3 bases are TGTGCCAGCTCACCCTTCGATCCCACAGATACGCAGTATTTT.

V gene TRBV24-1 combines with J gene TRBJ1-4, with a possible D match to TRBD1 (6 bases). The CDR3 has 15 residues. Trimming pared 4 bases from V and 10 bases from J, leaving 18 bases between. Germline V gene data show CDR1 as KGHDR and CDR2 as SFDVKD. The DNA for the CDR3 is TGTGCCACCAGTGACTCCAGGGACCTAGGGGGAAAACTGTTTTTT. This sequence encodes CATSDSRDLGGKLFF.